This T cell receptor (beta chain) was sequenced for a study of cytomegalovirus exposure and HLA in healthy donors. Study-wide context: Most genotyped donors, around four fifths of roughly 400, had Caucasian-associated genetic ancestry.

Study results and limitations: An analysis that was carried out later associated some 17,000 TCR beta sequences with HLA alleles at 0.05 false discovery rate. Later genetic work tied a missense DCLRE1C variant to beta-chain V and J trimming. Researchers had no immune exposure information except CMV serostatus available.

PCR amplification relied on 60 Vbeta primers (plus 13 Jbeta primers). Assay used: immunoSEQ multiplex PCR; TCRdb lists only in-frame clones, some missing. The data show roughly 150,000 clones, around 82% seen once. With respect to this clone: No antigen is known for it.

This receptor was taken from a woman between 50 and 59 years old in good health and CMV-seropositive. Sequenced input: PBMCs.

CDR3 residues: CASSITSGGAIYNEQFF. CDR3 sequence (DNA): TGTGCCAGTAGTATTACTAGCGGGGGGGCCATTTACAATGAGCAGTTCTTC. V gene TRBV19 combines with J gene TRBJ2-1, with 13 bases that match TRBD2. V shed 3 bases, J shed 4 bases, and the junction held 6 bases outside the gene matches. This CDR3 spans 17 amino acids. Looked up from germline, CDR1 is LNHDA and CDR2 is SQIVND (reference sequence).